A selection of T cell receptor beta chains follows, all from one sample in a study of technical replicates of blood from four donors. Measured with immunoSEQ multiplex PCR; TCRdb has only the in-frame clones, and not every one. The sample carries just over 60,000 clones, more than 75% recorded once. Sequenced: PBMCs. These receptors all come from a human donor in good health. Some clones in this sample may be carry-over from other donors' samples. The CDR3 runs from the conserved cysteine through the conserved F or W. Each record gives: V gene, J gene, D gene, CDR3 protein, CDR3 DNA. D genes are given only for firm matches.

V gene: TRBV19
J gene: TRBJ2-7
D gene: NA
CDR3 protein: CASSTRTFYEQYF
CDR3 DNA: TGTGCCAGTAGTACCAGGACATTCTACGAGCAGTACTTC

V gene: TRBV4-1
J gene: TRBJ1-4
D gene: TRBD1
CDR3 protein: CASSRQGASNEKLFF
CDR3 DNA: TGCGCCAGCAGCCGACAGGGGGCCTCTAATGAAAAACTGTTTTTT

V gene: TRBV27
J gene: TRBJ2-7
D gene: NA
CDR3 protein: CASSHNRVSYEQYF
CDR3 DNA: TGTGCCAGCAGCCACAACAGGGTATCCTACGAGCAGTACTTC

V gene: TRBV5-1
J gene: TRBJ2-7
D gene: NA
CDR3 protein: CASSEGMAYEQYF
CDR3 DNA: TGCGCCAGCTCGGAGGGCATGGCCTACGAGCAGTACTTC

V gene: TRBV7-2
J gene: TRBJ2-4
D gene: TRBD2
CDR3 protein: CASSQRGGRFVNIQYF
CDR3 DNA: TGTGCCAGCAGCCAACGCGGCGGGAGGTTTGTAAACATTCAGTACTTC

V gene: TRBV19
J gene: TRBJ1-4
D gene: NA
CDR3 protein: CASSRAGPHEKLFF
CDR3 DNA: TGTGCCAGTAGTAGGGCAGGGCCTCATGAAAAACTGTTTTTT

V gene: TRBV4-3
J gene: TRBJ2-5
D gene: NA
CDR3 protein: CASSQGTTETQYF
CDR3 DNA: TGCGCCAGCAGCCAAGGGACTACAGAGACCCAGTACTTC

V gene: TRBV28
J gene: TRBJ2-5
D gene: TRBD2
CDR3 protein: CASRGGLEETQYF
CDR3 DNA: TGTGCCAGCAGGGGAGGGTTAGAAGAGACCCAGTACTTC

V gene: TRBV29-1
J gene: TRBJ1-4
D gene: NA
CDR3 protein: CSVLAVLNEKLFF
CDR3 DNA: TGCAGCGTTCTGGCGGTCCTTAATGAAAAACTGTTTTTT

V gene: TRBV7-9
J gene: TRBJ1-6
D gene: NA
CDR3 protein: CASSLGGQLNSPLHF
CDR3 DNA: TGTGCCAGCAGCTTAGGCGGGCAGCTGAATTCACCCCTCCACTTT

V gene: TRBV7-9
J gene: TRBJ1-1
D gene: NA
CDR3 protein: CASSPTASAEAFF
CDR3 DNA: TGTGCCAGCAGCCCCACGGCAAGCGCTGAAGCTTTCTTT

V gene: TRBV7-8
J gene: TRBJ2-1
D gene: NA
CDR3 protein: CASSGADSYNEQFF
CDR3 DNA: TGTGCCAGCTCAGGAGCGGACAGTTACAATGAGCAGTTCTTC

V gene: TRBV5-1
J gene: TRBJ1-5
D gene: NA
CDR3 protein: CASSASTDPNQPQHF
CDR3 DNA: TGCGCCAGCAGCGCCTCGACAGACCCTAATCAGCCCCAGCATTTT

V gene: TRBV2
J gene: TRBJ1-6
D gene: NA
CDR3 protein: CASRSPLTGTRTPLHF
CDR3 DNA: TGTGCCAGCAGATCGCCCCTCACAGGGACCCGAACACCCCTCCACTTT

V gene: TRBV7-8
J gene: TRBJ2-1
D gene: TRBD2
CDR3 protein: CASSSGLAGGFYNEQFF
CDR3 DNA: TGTGCCAGCAGCTCTGGACTAGCGGGGGGGTTTTACAATGAGCAGTTCTTC

V gene: TRBV14
J gene: TRBJ2-7
D gene: TRBD2
CDR3 protein: CASSQDVVRRTSGPYEQYF
CDR3 DNA: TGTGCCAGCAGCCAAGATGTGGTCAGGCGGACTAGCGGTCCCTACGAGCAGTACTTC

V gene: TRBV5-1
J gene: TRBJ2-2
D gene: NA
CDR3 protein: CASSREVTGELFF
CDR3 DNA: TGCGCCAGCAGCAGGGAGGTCACCGGGGAGCTGTTTTTT

V gene: TRBV5-1
J gene: TRBJ2-7
D gene: TRBD2
CDR3 protein: CASSTASGSIYEQYF
CDR3 DNA: TGCGCCAGCAGCACGGCTAGCGGGAGTATCTACGAGCAGTACTTC

V gene: TRBV11-1
J gene: TRBJ2-7
D gene: NA
CDR3 protein: CASSPAYREQYF
CDR3 DNA: TGTGCCAGCAGCCCAGCGTACCGCGAGCAGTACTTC

V gene: TRBV7-2
J gene: TRBJ1-5
D gene: NA
CDR3 protein: CASSPTGQGNNQPQHF
CDR3 DNA: TGTGCCAGCAGCCCCACGGGCCAGGGGAACAATCAGCCCCAGCATTTT

V gene: TRBV5-1
J gene: TRBJ2-7
D gene: TRBD2
CDR3 protein: CASSYGLAGGGFHEQYF
CDR3 DNA: TGCGCCAGCAGCTACGGACTAGCGGGGGGGGGTTTCCACGAGCAGTACTTC

V gene: TRBV27
J gene: TRBJ1-2
D gene: NA
CDR3 protein: CASSSNRGGYGYTF
CDR3 DNA: TGTGCCAGCAGTTCTAACCGGGGTGGCTATGGCTACACCTTC